This TCR beta chain was retrieved from a study of T cell responses to AZD1222 COVID-19 vaccine. Germline V gene data show CDR1 as SEHNR and CDR2 as FQNEAQ (reference sequence). CDR3 size: 15 residues. The germline V and J ends were trimmed by 6 bases and 1 base, with 15 bases remaining between them. This clone was counted a single time. What it recognizes is unknown. The assay was immunoSEQ multiplex PCR, and TCRdb's table has in-frame clones only and misses some. Of fewer than 120,000 clones in the sample, 85% to 95% were seen once. Overall study findings and caveats: Spike was spanned by vaccine-associated CD4 TCRs, with dominance at 160-218 and 743-854. Just a handful of people given AZD1222 tested seropositive at baseline. White British donors predominated, females outnumbered males, and clonal diversity was possibly underestimated.

The rearrangement uses TRBV7-9 and TRBJ1-1; D unclear. The sample in question was peripheral blood, obtained 28 days after the second AZD1222 dose. The source is an adult who received the AZD1222 COVID-19 vaccine. This chain's CDR3 is CASRSPGDSNTEAFF. In nucleotides, the CDR3 is TGTGCCAGCAGAAGTCCGGGAGATTCGAACACTGAAGCTTTCTTT.